One and the same sample provided the 23 T cell receptor beta chains below, sequenced in a study of blood T cell repertoires in COVID-19. The assay was immunoSEQ multiplex PCR, and TCRdb's table has in-frame clones only and misses some. The profile shows tens of thousands of clones, 70% to 85% of them singletons. The sample comprised peripheral blood. Receptor source: a man between 65 and 79 years old with acute or convalescent COVID-19.

The chain uses TRBV4-2 and TRBJ1-1, with D perhaps TRBD1 (6 bases). In germline, CDR1 is LGHNA, CDR2 YNFKEQ. The CDR3 loop spans 16 amino acids. V was pared by 3 bases and J by 5 bases, with 19 bases between. The CDR3 DNA follows: TGTGCCAGCAGCCAGGCATATTGGGGGGGCGCGACTGAAGCTTTCTTT. Translation gives CASSQAYWGGATEAFF.

The CDR3 sequence is CASSQRGASTDTQYF. DNA of the CDR3: TGTGCCAGCAGCCAACGCGGGGCTAGCACAGATACGCAGTATTTT. The genes are TRBV3-1 (or the pseudogene TRBV3-2) and TRBJ2-3, with D maybe TRBD2 (6 bases). Between the trimmed V and J ends, which lost 2 bases and 0 bases, there was a span of 9 bases. This CDR3 is built from 15 residues. The germline V gene encodes CDR1 LGHDT and CDR2 YNNKEL (reference sequence).

The V gene is TRBV6-5, the J gene TRBJ1-3; the D is unclear. The CDR3 has 13 residues. Looked up from germline, CDR1 is MNHEY and CDR2 is SVGAGI. V lost 5 bases and J 0 bases, leaving 5 bases between the germline ends. The CDR3 DNA follows: TGTGCCAGCAGTCAGAACTCTGGAAACACCATATATTTT. This gives the protein CASSQNSGNTIYF.

The chain combines TRBV5-1 with TRBJ1-1; TRBD1 agrees at 8 bases. The CDR3 is 16 residues long. V shed 3 bases, J shed 0 bases, and the junction held 7 bases outside the gene matches. Germline CDR1 and CDR2: SGHRS and YFSETQ. CDR3 in amino acids: CASSWQGARMNTEAFF. CDR3 coding DNA: TGCGCCAGCAGCTGGCAGGGGGCGCGAATGAACACTGAAGCTTTCTTT. The full variable domain, rest sourced from reference TRBV5-1 and TRBJ1-1, is KAGVTQTPRYLIKTRGQQVTLSCSPISGHRSVSWYQQTPGQGLQFLFEYFSETQRNKGNFPGRFSGRQFSNSRSEMNVSTLELGDSALYLCASSWQGARMNTEAFFGQGTRLTVV.

This clone was counted once. The chain carries TRBV28 and TRBJ2-1; D is possibly TRBD2 (6 bases). Looked up from germline, CDR1 is MDHEN and CDR2 is SYDVKM. The V end lost 7 bases, the J end lost 9 bases, and 22 bases lay between the germline ends. This CDR3 is 15 amino acids long. In DNA, the CDR3 is TGTGCCAGCACCTTCGGAGGGAAGGGTTCTGTTGAGCAGTTCTTC. Protein product: CASTFGGKGSVEQFF.

This rearrangement joins TRBV5-1 to TRBJ2-2, with D unresolved. The germline CDR1 and CDR2 sequences are SGHRS and YFSETQ. The V gene lost 1 base and the J gene lost 4 bases, with 11 bases spanning the gap. The CDR3 loop spans 15 amino acids. CDR3 bases: TGCGCCAGCAGCTTGAAACCCTTGAGCACCGGGGAGCTGTTTTTT. It codes for CASSLKPLSTGELFF.

The chain links TRBV7-6 to TRBJ1-5; D is uncertain. Deletions cut 0 bases from V and 5 bases from J, with 5 bases between. The germline V gene encodes CDR1 SGHVS and CDR2 FNYEAQ. The CDR3 loop spans 13 amino acids. Written as DNA, the CDR3 is TGTGCCAGCAGCTTAGCCGCGCATCAGCCCCAGCATTTT. Its translation: CASSLAAHQPQHF.

Notes on this clone: One base away lies a much larger clone, so this may be a sequencing read error. J is TRBJ2-1 and V is TRBV3-1 (or the pseudogene TRBV3-2), with TRBD2 matching 10 bases. Germline values: CDR1 LGHDT, CDR2 YNNKEL (reference sequence). This CDR3 contains 15 residues. V lost 5 bases, J lost 3 bases, and 4 bases stayed unmatched. CDR3 DNA sequence: TGTGCCAGCAGCTCGGGACTAGCGCTCTACAATGAGCAGTTCTTC. Translating it yields CASSSGLALYNEQFF.

The sample holds a few counts of this clone. J is TRBJ1-1 and V is TRBV3-1 (or the pseudogene TRBV3-2), with D uncertain. The ends were cut back, 5 bases at V and 3 bases at J, with 13 bases in the middle. Germline V gives CDR1 LGHDT, CDR2 YNNKEL (reference sequence). The CDR3 spans 14 residues. CDR3 sequence (DNA): TGTGCCAGCAGCTCCATCGGGATCCACACTGAAGCTTTCTTT. It encodes CASSSIGIHTEAFF.

The genes are TRBV5-1 and TRBJ2-1; a weak D match, TRBD1 (6 bases). The CDR3 is 15 residues long. Trimming took off 4 bases at V and 5 bases at J, with 16 bases between the two ends. Germline V gives CDR1 SGHRS, CDR2 YFSETQ. The CDR3 DNA follows: TGCGCCAGCAGCCTGGGACAAGGGGTCAACAATGAGCAGTTCTTC. Encoded protein: CASSLGQGVNNEQFF.

The chain recombines TRBV3-1 (or the pseudogene TRBV3-2) with TRBJ1-5; no firm D call. V gave up 4 bases and J gave up 4 bases, with 11 bases separating them. The CDR3 runs 14 residues. In germline, CDR1 is LGHDT, CDR2 YNNKEL (reference sequence). The CDR3 is CASSPHALNQPQHF. The CDR3 DNA reads as TGTGCCAGCAGCCCACACGCCCTGAATCAGCCCCAGCATTTT.

This chain uses TRBV24-1 with TRBJ2-4, with D perhaps TRBD2 (6 bases). The CDR3 totals 12 residues. V lost 4 bases and J 11 bases, leaving 11 bases between the germline ends. Germline V gives CDR1 KGHDR, CDR2 SFDVKD. The CDR3 loop is CATSDAGKFQYF. CDR3 DNA: TGTGCCACCAGTGACGCGGGGAAGTTTCAGTACTTC.

The V gene is TRBV19, the J gene TRBJ2-7; TRBD2 agrees at 7 bases. The trim removed 5 bases at V and 5 bases at J, leaving 15 bases unmatched. Germline V gene lookup returns CDR1 LNHDA and CDR2 SQIVND (reference sequence). CDR3 length: 16 amino acids. The CDR3 DNA reads TGTGCCAGTAGTCCCTTGGGGGGGAGTAAACGGGACGAGCAGTACTTC. Protein: CASSPLGGSKRDEQYF.

The CDR3 DNA follows: TGCGCCAGCAGCCTCGAGGAGGGTCGGGAAAAACTGTTTTTT. Translating gives CASSLEEGREKLFF. This chain links TRBV4-1 with TRBJ1-4; D uncertain. V was clipped by 4 bases and J by 8 bases, with 14 bases between them. Germline values: CDR1 MGHRA, CDR2 YSYEKL. This CDR3 comprises 14 residues.

This chain joins TRBV10-2 and TRBJ2-5, with a weak D call TRBD1 (5 bases). The V end was cut by 3 bases, the J end by 0 bases, with 8 bases between. Germline CDR1 reads WSHSY; CDR2 reads SAAADI. The CDR3 length is 14 residues. The CDR3 DNA reads as TGCGCCAGCAGTGAAGCAGGGTACCAAGAGACCCAGTACTTC. This encodes CASSEAGYQETQYF.

The V and J genes are TRBV2 and TRBJ2-1, with 8 nucleotides matching TRBD2. This CDR3 comprises 13 residues. Germline V gene sequence: CDR1 SNHLY, CDR2 FYNNEI. V was clipped by 0 bases and J by 11 bases; unmatched bases: 3. This CDR3 reads CASSEARLAQQFF. CDR3 bases: TGTGCCAGCAGTGAAGCGAGACTAGCGCAGCAGTTCTTC.

The V gene is TRBV5-8, the J gene TRBJ1-1, with D maybe TRBD1 (6 bases). V gave up 2 bases and J gave up 9 bases, with 11 bases separating them. The CDR3 consists of 12 residues. CDR1 is SGHTS, CDR2 YDEGEE, per germline. The CDR3 nucleotides are TGTGCCAGCAGCTTTTCGGGACAACAAGCTTTCTTT. Translation gives CASSFSGQQAFF.

The rearrangement uses TRBV6-5 and TRBJ1-2, with D tentatively TRBD1 (5 bases). With 7 bases removed from V and 1 base from J, the gap between germline ends came to 13 bases. CDR1 is MNHEY and CDR2 is SVGAGI in the germline V gene. The CDR3 has 14 residues. CDR3 sequence: CASTNKGINYGYTF. Here the CDR3 DNA reads TGTGCCAGCACCAATAAGGGGATTAACTATGGCTACACCTTC.

This clone was seen just once. The CDR3 nucleotides read TGTGCCAGCAGCTCACCGGACGCTGGGGGGGAGACCCAGTACTTC. This sequence encodes CASSSPDAGGETQYF. V gene TRBV7-8 combines with J gene TRBJ2-5, with D possibly TRBD2 on 6 matching bases. The CDR3 is 15 residues long. Trimming left V 4 bases short and J 5 bases short, with 17 bases between. Per germline, CDR1 SGHVS and CDR2 FQNEAQ.

The rearrangement uses TRBV11-2 and TRBJ1-3, with D maybe TRBD1 (5 bases). Between the trimmed V and J ends, which lost 5 bases and 0 bases, there was a span of 11 bases. Germline-derived CDR1 and CDR2 are SGHAT and FQNNGV. The CDR3 length is 15 residues. The CDR3 nucleotides are TGTGCCAGCAGCCAGCGGGGCCACTCTGGAAACACCATATATTTT. This translates into CASSQRGHSGNTIYF.

This clone was counted a single time. The chain has TRBV28 and TRBJ1-1; D is ambiguous. The CDR3 is 15 residues long. The germline gives CDR1 MDHEN, CDR2 SYDVKM. The V end lost 2 bases, the J end lost 1 base, and 11 bases lay between the germline ends. The CDR3 DNA is TGTGCCAGCAGTTTACCGAGGGTTCGGAACACTGAAGCTTTCTTT. Protein: CASSLPRVRNTEAFF.

This clone was observed a single time. This rearrangement joins TRBV4-2 to TRBJ2-7; tentatively, D is TRBD1 (6 bases). V lost 3 bases to trimming and J lost 2 bases, with 20 bases between them. Per germline, CDR1 LGHNA and CDR2 YNFKEQ. The CDR3 is 17 amino acids. The CDR3, as DNA: TGTGCCAGCAGCCACCGGGGACACTTACTCTTCCCCTACGAGCAGTACTTC. Protein: CASSHRGHLLFPYEQYF.

The sample holds one count of this clone. V usage is TRBV7-2 and J usage is TRBJ2-1, with 8 bases lining up with TRBD2. The V gene end was trimmed by 3 bases and the J gene end by 6 bases; junction bases not matched to a gene: 1. The CDR3 extends over 13 amino acids. Germline loops: CDR1 SGHTA, CDR2 FQGNSA. CDR3 amino acids: CASSFGRGNEQFF. The CDR3 DNA reads TGTGCCAGCAGCTTCGGGAGGGGCAATGAGCAGTTCTTC. Full variable domain (missing parts from reference TRBV7-2 and TRBJ2-1): GAGVSQSPSNKVTEKGKDVELRCDPISGHTALYWYRQSLGQGLEFLIYFQGNSAPDKSGLPSDRFSAERTGGSVSTLTIQRTQQEDSAVYLCASSFGRGNEQFFGPGTRLTVL.